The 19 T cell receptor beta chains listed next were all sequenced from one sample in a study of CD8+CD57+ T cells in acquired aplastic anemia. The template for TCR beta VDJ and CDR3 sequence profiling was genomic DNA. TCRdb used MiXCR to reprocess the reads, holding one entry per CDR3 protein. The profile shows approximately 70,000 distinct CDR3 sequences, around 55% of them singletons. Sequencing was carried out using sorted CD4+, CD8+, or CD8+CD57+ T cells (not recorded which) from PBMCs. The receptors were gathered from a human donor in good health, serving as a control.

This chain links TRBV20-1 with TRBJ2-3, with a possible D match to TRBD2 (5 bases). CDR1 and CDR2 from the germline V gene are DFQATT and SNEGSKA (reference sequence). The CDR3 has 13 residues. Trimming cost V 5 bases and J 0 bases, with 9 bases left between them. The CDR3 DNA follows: TGCAGTGCTGAGCGCGGGAGCACAGATACGCAGTATTTT. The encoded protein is CSAERGSTDTQYF.

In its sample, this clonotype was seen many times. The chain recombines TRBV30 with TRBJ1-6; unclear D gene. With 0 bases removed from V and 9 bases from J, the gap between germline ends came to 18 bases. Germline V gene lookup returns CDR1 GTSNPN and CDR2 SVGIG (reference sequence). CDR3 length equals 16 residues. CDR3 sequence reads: CAWSVLPTVGGSPLHF. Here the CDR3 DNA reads TGTGCCTGGAGTGTACTCCCGACGGTGGGAGGTTCACCCCTCCACTTT.

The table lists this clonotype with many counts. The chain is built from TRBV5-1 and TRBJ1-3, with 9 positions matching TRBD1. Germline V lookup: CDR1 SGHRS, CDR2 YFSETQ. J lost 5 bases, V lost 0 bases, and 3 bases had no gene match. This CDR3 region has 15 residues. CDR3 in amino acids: CASSLVQGARNTIYF. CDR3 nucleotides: TGCGCCAGCAGCTTGGTACAGGGGGCTCGAAACACCATATATTTT. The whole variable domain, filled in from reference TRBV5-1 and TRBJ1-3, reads KAGVTQTPRYLIKTRGQQVTLSCSPISGHRSVSWYQQTPGQGLQFLFEYFSETQRNKGNFPGRFSGRQFSNSRSEMNVSTLELGDSALYLCASSLVQGARNTIYFGEGSWLTVV.

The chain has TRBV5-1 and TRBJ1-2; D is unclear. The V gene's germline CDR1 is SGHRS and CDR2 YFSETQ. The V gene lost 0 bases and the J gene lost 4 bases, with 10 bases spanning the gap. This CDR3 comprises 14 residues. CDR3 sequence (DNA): TGCGCCAGCAGCTTGGGCGGTCAGGTCTATGGCTACACCTTC. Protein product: CASSLGGQVYGYTF.

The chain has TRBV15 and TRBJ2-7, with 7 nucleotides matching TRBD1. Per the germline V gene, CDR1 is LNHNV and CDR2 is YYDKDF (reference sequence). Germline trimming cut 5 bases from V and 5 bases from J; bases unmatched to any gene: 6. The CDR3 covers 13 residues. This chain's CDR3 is CATSVQTGDEQYF. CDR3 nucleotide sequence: TGTGCCACCAGCGTACAAACAGGGGACGAGCAGTACTTC.

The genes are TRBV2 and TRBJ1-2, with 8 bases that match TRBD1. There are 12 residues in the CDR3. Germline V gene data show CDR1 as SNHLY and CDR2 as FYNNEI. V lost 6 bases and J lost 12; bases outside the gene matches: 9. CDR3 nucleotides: TGTGCCAGCAGCGACCGGAACAGGGGGAACACCTTC. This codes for CASSDRNRGNTF.

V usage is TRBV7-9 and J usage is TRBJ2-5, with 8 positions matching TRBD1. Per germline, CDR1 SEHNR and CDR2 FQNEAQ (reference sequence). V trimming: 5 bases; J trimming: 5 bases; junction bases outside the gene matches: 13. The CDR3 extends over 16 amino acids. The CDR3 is CASSASQPDREETQYF. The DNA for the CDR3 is TGTGCCAGCAGCGCATCTCAACCGGACAGGGAGGAGACCCAGTACTTC. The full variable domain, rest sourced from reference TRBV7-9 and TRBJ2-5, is DTGVSQNPRHKITKRGQNVTFRCDPISEHNRLYWYRQTLGQGPEFLTYFQNEAQLEKSRLLSDRFSAERPKGSFSTLEIQRTEQGDSAMYLCASSASQPDREETQYFGPGTRLLVL.

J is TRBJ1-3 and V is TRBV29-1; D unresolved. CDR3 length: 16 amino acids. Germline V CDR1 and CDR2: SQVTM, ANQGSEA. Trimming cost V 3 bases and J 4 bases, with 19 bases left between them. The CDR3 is CSVERGEGYLGNTIYF. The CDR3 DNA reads TGCAGCGTTGAGAGAGGAGAAGGATATCTAGGAAACACCATATATTTT.

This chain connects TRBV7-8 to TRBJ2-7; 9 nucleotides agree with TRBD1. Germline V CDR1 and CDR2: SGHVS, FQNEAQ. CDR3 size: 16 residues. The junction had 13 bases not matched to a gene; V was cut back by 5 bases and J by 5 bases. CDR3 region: CASSRQAQGAPDEQYF. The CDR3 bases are TGTGCCAGCAGCCGACAGGCACAGGGGGCTCCGGACGAGCAGTACTTC.

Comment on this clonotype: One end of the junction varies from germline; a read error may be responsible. The CDR3 sequence: CASSRDTGELFF. Written as DNA, the CDR3 is TGCGCCAGCAGCCGCGATACAGGGGAGCTGTTTTTT. This chain joins TRBV7-2 and TRBJ2-2; D ambiguous. The CDR3 covers 12 residues. Germline V gives CDR1 SGHTA, CDR2 FQGNSA.

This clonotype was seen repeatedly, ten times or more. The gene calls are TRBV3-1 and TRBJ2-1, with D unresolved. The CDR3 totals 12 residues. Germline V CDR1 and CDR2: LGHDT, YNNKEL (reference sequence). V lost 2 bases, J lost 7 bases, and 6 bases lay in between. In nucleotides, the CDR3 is TGTGCCAGCAGCCAAACCGGGAATGAGCAGTTCTTC. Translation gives CASSQTGNEQFF.

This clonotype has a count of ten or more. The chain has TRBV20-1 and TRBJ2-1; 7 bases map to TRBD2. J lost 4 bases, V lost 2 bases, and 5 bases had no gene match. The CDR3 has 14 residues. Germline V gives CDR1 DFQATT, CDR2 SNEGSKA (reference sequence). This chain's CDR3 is CSARRPGGYNEQFF. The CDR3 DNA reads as TGCAGTGCTAGACGCCCGGGGGGATACAATGAGCAGTTCTTC.

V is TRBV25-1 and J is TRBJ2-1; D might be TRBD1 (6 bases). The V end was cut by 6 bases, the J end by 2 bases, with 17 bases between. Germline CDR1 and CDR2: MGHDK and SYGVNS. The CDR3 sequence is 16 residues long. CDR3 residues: CASSAPAGETYNEQFF. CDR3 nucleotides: TGTGCCAGCAGCGCCCCGGCAGGGGAAACCTACAATGAGCAGTTCTTC.

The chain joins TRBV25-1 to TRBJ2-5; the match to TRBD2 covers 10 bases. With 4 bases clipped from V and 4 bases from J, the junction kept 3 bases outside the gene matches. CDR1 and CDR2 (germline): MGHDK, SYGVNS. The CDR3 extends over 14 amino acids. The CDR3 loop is CASSALAGVETQYF. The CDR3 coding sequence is TGTGCCAGCAGTGCCCTAGCGGGAGTAGAGACCCAGTACTTC. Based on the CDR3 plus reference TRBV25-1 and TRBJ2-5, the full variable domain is EADIYQTPRYLVIGTGKKITLECSQTMGHDKMYWYQQDPGMELHLIHYSYGVNSTEKGDLSSESTVSRIRTEHFPLTLESARPSHTSQYLCASSALAGVETQYFGPGTRLLVL.

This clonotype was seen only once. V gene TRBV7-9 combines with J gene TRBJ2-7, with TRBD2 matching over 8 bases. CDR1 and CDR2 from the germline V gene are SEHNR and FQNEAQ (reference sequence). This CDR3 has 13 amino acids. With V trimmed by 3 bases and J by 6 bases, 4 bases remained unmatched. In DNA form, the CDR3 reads TGTGCCAGCAGCTTTGGACTAGCTGGCGAGCAGTACTTC. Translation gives CASSFGLAGEQYF.

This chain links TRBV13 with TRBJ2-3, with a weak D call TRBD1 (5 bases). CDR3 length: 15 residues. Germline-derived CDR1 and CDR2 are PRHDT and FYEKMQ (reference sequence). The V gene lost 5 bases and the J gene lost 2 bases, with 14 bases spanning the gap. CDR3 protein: CASSTGVLNTDTQYF. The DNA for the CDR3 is TGTGCCAGCAGCACAGGAGTGTTAAACACAGATACGCAGTATTTT.

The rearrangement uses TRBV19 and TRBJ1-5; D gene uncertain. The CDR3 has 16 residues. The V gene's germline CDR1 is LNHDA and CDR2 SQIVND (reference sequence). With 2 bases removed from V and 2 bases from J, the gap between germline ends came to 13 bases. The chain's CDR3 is CASSIQGIHGNQPQHF. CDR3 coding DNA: TGTGCCAGTAGTATACAAGGAATCCATGGCAATCAGCCCCAGCATTTT.

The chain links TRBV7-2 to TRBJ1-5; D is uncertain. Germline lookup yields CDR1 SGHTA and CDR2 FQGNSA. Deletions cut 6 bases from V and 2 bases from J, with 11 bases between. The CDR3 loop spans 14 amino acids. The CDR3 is CASSELTGNQPQHF. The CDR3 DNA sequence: TGTGCCAGCAGTGAATTGACGGGCAATCAGCCCCAGCATTTT.

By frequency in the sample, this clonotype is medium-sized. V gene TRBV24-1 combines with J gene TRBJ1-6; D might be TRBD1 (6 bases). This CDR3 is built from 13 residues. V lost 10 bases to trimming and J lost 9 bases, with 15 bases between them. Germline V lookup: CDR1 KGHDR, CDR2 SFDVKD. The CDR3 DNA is TGTGCCACTCAGCAACAGGGTGCTTCACCCCTCCACTTT. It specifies CATQQQGASPLHF.